This T cell receptor (beta chain) was recorded in a study of control samples from healthy donors and cancer patients. The germline gives CDR1 MNHEY, CDR2 SMNVEV (reference sequence). The CDR3 has 15 residues. Trimming pared 2 bases from V and 1 base from J, leaving 9 bases between. TCRdb's copy holds only in-frame clones and misses some; the assay was immunoSEQ multiplex PCR. The sample holds around 71,000 clones, around 87% seen once. This clone was observed once. This receptor was obtained from a woman aged 45-65 years with head and neck cancer. The sequenced material came from PBMCs. The chain employs TRBV27 and TRBJ2-4; unclear D gene. The chain's CDR3 is CASSLDPMAKNIQYF. DNA of the CDR3: TGTGCCAGCAGTTTAGACCCCATGGCCAAAAACATTCAGTACTTC.